This TCR beta chain was obtained from a study of ipilimumab plus nivolumab after autologous stem cell transplantation. Study-wide background: Both relapsed and primary refractory DLBCL were included.

CDR3 length: 15 residues. V lost 3 bases to trimming and J lost 5 bases, with 13 bases between them. Germline loops: CDR1 SGHVS, CDR2 FQNEAQ. The assay was immunoSEQ multiplex PCR, and TCRdb's table has in-frame clones only and misses some. The sample carries approximately 80,000 clones, 83% recorded once. Concerning this clone: Its antigen is still unknown.

Checkpoint therapy with ipilimumab 1 mg/kg began 14 to 28 days after transplant. Study-wide results and limits: Per the authors, repertoire, Treg and microbiota data justify further study.

V and J are TRBV7-8 and TRBJ1-4; D possibly corresponds to TRBD1 (6 bases). The sample was PBMCs, taken in a trial of ipilimumab plus nivolumab as post-transplant consolidation. The TCR originated in a male donor with diffuse large B-cell lymphoma. This chain's CDR3 is CASSFNGQLNEKLFF. CDR3 nucleotides: TGTGCCAGCAGCTTTAACGGACAGTTAAATGAAAAACTGTTTTTT.